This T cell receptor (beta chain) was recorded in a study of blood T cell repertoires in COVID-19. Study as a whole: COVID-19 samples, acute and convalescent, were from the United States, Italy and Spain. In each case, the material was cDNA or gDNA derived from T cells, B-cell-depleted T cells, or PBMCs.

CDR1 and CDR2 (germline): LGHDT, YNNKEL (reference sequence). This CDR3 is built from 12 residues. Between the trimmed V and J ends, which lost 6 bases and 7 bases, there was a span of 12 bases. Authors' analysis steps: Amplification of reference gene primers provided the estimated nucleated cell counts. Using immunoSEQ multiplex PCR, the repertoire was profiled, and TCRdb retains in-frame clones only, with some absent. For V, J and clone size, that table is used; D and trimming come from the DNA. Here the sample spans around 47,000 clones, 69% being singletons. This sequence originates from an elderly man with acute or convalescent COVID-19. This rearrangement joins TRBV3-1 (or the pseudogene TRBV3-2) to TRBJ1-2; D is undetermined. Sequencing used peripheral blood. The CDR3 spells CASSYSNGGYTF. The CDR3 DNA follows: TGTGCCAGCAGTTATAGCAACGGTGGCTACACCTTC.